Listed below are T cell receptor beta chains from one sample, sequenced in a study of molecular identifiers for immune sequencing clone quantification. From the PCR reads, TCRdb called clonotypes with MiXCR, one entry per CDR3 protein. The profile shows approximately 630,000 distinct CDR3 sequences, around 25% of them singletons. The material sequenced was naive CD8+ T cells from blood, with Jurkat cell RNA spiked in. The receptors derive from a human donor in good health. Some libraries in this study had Jurkat cell RNA spiked in. CDR3s include the opening cysteine and the closing phenylalanine or tryptophan.

v_call,j_call,cdr3_aa
TRBV27,TRBJ2-5,CASSLSGVGEPQYF
TRBV7-9,TRBJ2-7,CASSPAQGISYEQYF
TRBV4-1,TRBJ2-7,CASSQAPQTGTLSYEQYF
TRBV7-8,TRBJ2-7,CASSPEGGASYEQYF
TRBV7-2,TRBJ1-2,CASSNHGGGYTF
TRBV30,TRBJ2-7,CAWSGVYEQYF
TRBV4-3,TRBJ2-2,CASGQDIPSGGADTGELFF
TRBV7-9,TRBJ2-7,CASSLGTEQYF
TRBV3-1,TRBJ2-7,CASSQDLQGARGEQYF
TRBV21-1,TRBJ2-7,CASSKVLGLTPYEQYF
TRBV27,TRBJ2-5,CASSRTGEETQYF
TRBV29-1,TRBJ2-3,CSVEEREQGPTYTQYF
TRBV5-1,TRBJ2-1,CASSLGLAFPEQFF
TRBV7-9,TRBJ2-1,CASSLAGSTLSWYEQFF
TRBV12-3/TRBV12-4,TRBJ2-5,CASSSGQVETQYF
TRBV11-2,TRBJ1-4,CASSLDLTATNEKLFF
TRBV12-3/TRBV12-4,TRBJ1-2,CASSFPANYGYTF
TRBV4-3,TRBJ2-7,CASSPRRGVYEQYF